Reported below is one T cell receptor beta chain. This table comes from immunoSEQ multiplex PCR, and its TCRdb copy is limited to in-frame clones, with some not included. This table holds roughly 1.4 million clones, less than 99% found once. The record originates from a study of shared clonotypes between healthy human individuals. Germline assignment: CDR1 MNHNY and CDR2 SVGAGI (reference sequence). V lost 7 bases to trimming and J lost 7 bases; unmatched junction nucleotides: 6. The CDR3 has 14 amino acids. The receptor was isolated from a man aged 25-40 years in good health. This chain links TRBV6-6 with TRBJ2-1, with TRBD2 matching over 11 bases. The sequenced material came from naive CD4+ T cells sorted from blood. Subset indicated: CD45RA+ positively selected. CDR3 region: CASKMASGRNEQFF. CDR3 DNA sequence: TGTGCCAGCAAGATGGCTAGCGGGAGGAATGAGCAGTTCTTC.